This TCR beta chain stems from a study of blood T cell repertoires in COVID-19. The wider study: The origin of the acute and convalescent COVID-19 samples was the United States, Italy and Spain. The cDNA or gDNA used as material had been derived from T cells, B-cell-depleted T cells, or PBMCs.

The ends lost 7 bases at V and 5 bases at J; junction bases unmatched: 0. Germline assignment: CDR1 DFQATT and CDR2 SNEGSKA (reference sequence). This CDR3 region has 10 residues. Adults between roughly 18 and 89 years of age took part from under 30 US areas. Donors in Cohort 3 counted as recovered after two negative PCRs, clearance, or symptom resolution. Assay: immunoSEQ multiplex PCR; the TCRdb copy retains only in-frame clones and omits some. The data hold roughly 250,000 clones, with over 75% observed a single time. The J gene is TRBJ1-1, the V gene TRBV20-1, with 8 bases fitting TRBD1. The sequenced sample consisted of PBMCs or T cells enriched from blood (not recorded which). This clonotype originated in a young woman who had recovered from COVID-19. The CDR3 nucleotides read TGCAGTGGACAGGGGACTGAAGCTTTCTTT. This sequence encodes CSGQGTEAFF.